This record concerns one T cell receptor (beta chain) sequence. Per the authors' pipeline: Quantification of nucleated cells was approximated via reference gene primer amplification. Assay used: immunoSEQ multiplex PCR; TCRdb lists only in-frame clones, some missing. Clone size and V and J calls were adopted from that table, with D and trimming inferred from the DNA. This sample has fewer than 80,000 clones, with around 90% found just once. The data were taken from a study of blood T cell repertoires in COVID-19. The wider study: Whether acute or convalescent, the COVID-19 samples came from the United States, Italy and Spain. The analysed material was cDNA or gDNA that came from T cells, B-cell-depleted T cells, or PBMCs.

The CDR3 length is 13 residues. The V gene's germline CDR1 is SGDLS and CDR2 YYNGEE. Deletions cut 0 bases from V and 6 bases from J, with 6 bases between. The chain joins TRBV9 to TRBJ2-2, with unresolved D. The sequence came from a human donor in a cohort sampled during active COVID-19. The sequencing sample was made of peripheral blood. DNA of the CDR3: TGTGCCAGCAGCGTAGACTCCGCCGGGGAGCTGTTTTTT. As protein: CASSVDSAGELFF.